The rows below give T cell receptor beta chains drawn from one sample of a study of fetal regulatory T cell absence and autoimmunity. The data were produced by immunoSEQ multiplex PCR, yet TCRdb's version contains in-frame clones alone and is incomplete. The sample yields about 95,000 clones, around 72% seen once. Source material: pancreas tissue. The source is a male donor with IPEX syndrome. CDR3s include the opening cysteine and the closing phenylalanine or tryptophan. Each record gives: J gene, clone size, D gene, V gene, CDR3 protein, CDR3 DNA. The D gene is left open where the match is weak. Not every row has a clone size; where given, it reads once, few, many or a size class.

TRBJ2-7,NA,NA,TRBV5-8,CASSFGTVSYEQYF,TGTGCCAGCAGCTTCGGGACGGTCTCCTACGAGCAGTACTTC
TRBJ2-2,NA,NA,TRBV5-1,CASSWHRVLDTGELFF,TGCGCCAGCAGCTGGCACAGGGTGCTGGACACCGGGGAGCTGTTTTTT
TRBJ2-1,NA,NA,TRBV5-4,CASSLDGYNEQFF,TGTGCCAGCAGCTTGGACGGGTACAATGAGCAGTTCTTC
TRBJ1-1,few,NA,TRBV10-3,CAISDRGNTEAFF,TGTGCCATCAGTGACAGGGGGAACACTGAAGCTTTCTTT
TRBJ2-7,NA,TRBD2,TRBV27,CASSLGPGLAGAPIYEQYF,TGTGCCAGCAGTTTGGGCCCGGGACTAGCGGGGGCCCCTATCTACGAGCAGTACTTC
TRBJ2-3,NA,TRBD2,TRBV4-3,CASSQLAGDGTSTDTQYF,TGCGCCAGCAGCCAACTAGCGGGGGATGGAACTAGCACAGATACGCAGTATTTT
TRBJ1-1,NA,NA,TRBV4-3,CASSQDPLNTEAFF,TGCGCCAGCAGCCAAGATCCGTTGAACACTGAAGCTTTCTTT
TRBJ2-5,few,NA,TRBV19,CASTGAQETQYF,TGTGCCAGTACTGGGGCTCAAGAGACCCAGTACTTC
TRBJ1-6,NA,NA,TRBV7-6,CASSFSPSSNSPLHF,TGTGCCAGCAGCTTCTCTCCCTCGAGTAATTCACCCCTCCACTTT
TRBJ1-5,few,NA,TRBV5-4,CASSFYGQPQHF,TGTGCCAGCAGCTTCTATGGACAGCCCCAGCATTTT
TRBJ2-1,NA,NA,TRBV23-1,CASSLTGNPGEQFF,TGCGCCAGCAGTCTAACCGGGAATCCCGGTGAGCAGTTCTTC
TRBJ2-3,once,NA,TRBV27,CASSLGRTDTQYF,TGTGCCAGCAGTTTAGGTCGCACAGATACGCAGTATTTT
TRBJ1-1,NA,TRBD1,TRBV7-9,CASSPGQANTEAFF,TGTGCCAGCAGCCCCGGACAGGCGAACACTGAAGCTTTCTTT
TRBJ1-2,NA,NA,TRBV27,CASSLSGGGRLYGYTF,TGTGCCAGCAGTTTATCGGGGGGGGGCAGGTTATATGGCTACACCTTC
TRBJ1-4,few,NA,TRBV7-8,CASSLAKGQVDEKLFF,TGTGCCAGCAGCTTAGCGAAGGGCCAGGTGGACGAAAAACTGTTTTTT
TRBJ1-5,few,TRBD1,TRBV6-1,CASSAGQRYQPQHF,TGTGCCAGCAGTGCGGGACAGCGGTATCAGCCCCAGCATTTT
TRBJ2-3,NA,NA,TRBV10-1,CASSESITGPDTQYF,TGCGCCAGCAGTGAGTCCATAACAGGGCCAGATACGCAGTATTTT
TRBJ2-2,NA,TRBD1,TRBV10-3,CAISEGTGPTANTGELFF,TGTGCCATCAGTGAGGGGACAGGGCCGACTGCGAACACCGGGGAGCTGTTTTTT
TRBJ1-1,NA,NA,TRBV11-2,CASSFPGMNTEAFF,TGTGCCAGCAGCTTCCCCGGAATGAACACTGAAGCTTTCTTT
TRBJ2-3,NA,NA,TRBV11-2,CASSLSGATDTQYF,TGTGCCAGCAGCTTAAGTGGGGCCACAGATACGCAGTATTTT
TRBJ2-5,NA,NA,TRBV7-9,CASSPNGSPETQYF,TGTGCCAGCAGCCCCAACGGGAGTCCAGAGACCCAGTACTTC
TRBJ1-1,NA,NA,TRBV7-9,CASSSLPGKGLANTEAFF,TGTGCCAGCAGCTCCCTCCCTGGAAAGGGGCTCGCGAACACTGAAGCTTTCTTT
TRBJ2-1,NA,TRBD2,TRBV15,CATSRDWRGRGSSWEGTNEQFF,TGTGCCACCAGCAGAGATTGGAGGGGTAGGGGTTCTAGTTGGGAGGGGACCAATGAGCAGTTCTTC
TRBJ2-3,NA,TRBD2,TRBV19,CASSIGVLAGGTDTQYF,TGTGCCAGTAGTATAGGGGTACTAGCGGGAGGCACAGATACGCAGTATTTT
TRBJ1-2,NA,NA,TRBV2,CASSEAQIGYTF,TGTGCCAGCAGTGAAGCCCAAATTGGCTACACCTTC
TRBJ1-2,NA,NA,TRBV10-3,CAISEPGQNYGYTF,TGTGCCATCAGTGAGCCCGGACAAAACTATGGCTACACCTTC
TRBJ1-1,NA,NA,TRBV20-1,CSATEAFF,TGCAGTGCTACTGAAGCTTTCTTT
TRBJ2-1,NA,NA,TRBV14,CASSHSGSYNEQFF,TGTGCCAGCAGCCATAGCGGCTCCTACAATGAGCAGTTCTTC
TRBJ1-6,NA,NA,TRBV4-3,CASSQGGRGVPLHF,TGCGCCAGCAGCCAAGGAGGCAGGGGAGTTCCCCTCCACTTT
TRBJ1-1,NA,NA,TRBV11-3,CASSFDRNTEAFF,TGTGCCAGCAGCTTCGACAGGAACACTGAAGCTTTCTTT
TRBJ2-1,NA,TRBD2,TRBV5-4,CASTPSGGGSYNEQFF,TGTGCCAGCACCCCCTCTGGCGGGGGGTCCTACAATGAGCAGTTCTTC
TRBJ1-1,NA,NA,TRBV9,CASSVGSASEAFF,TGTGCCAGCAGCGTAGGGTCCGCGAGTGAAGCTTTCTTT
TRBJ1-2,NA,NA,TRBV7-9,CASSSSLKDGYTF,TGTGCCAGCAGCTCTAGCCTCAAGGATGGCTACACCTTC
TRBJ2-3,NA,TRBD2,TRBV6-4,CASSDSAGATDTQYF,TGTGCCAGCAGTGACTCGGCGGGAGCAACAGATACGCAGTATTTT
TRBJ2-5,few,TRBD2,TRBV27,CASSLAGVWETQYF,TGTGCCAGCAGCTTAGCGGGAGTCTGGGAGACCCAGTACTTC
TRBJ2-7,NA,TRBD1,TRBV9,CASSASGTGAYEQYF,TGTGCCAGCAGCGCTTCCGGGACAGGGGCCTACGAGCAGTACTTC
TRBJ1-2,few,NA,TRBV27,CASSSGPVYGYTF,TGTGCCAGCAGTTCCGGACCAGTCTATGGCTACACCTTC
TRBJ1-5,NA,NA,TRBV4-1,CASSQEGGGSNQPQHF,TGCGCCAGCAGCCAAGAAGGCGGTGGTAGCAATCAGCCCCAGCATTTT
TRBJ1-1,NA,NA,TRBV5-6,CASSLAGAGSTEAFF,TGTGCCAGCAGCTTGGCCGGGGCAGGCTCCACTGAAGCTTTCTTT
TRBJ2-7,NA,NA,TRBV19,CASSRDGRSSYEQYF,TGTGCCAGTAGTAGGGACGGCAGGAGCTCCTACGAGCAGTACTTC
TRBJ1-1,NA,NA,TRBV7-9,CASSLGRNTEAFF,TGTGCCAGCAGCTTGGGTCGGAACACTGAAGCTTTCTTT
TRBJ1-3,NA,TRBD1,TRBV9,CASSETGTAQGNTIYF,TGTGCCAGCAGCGAAACCGGGACAGCACAAGGAAACACCATATATTTT
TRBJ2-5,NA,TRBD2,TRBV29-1,CSVTIRGGQETQYF,TGCAGCGTTACGATACGCGGGGGGCAAGAGACCCAGTACTTC
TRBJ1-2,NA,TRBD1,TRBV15,CATSRDRTGVSNYGYTF,TGTGCCACCAGCAGAGATCGGACAGGGGTTTCTAACTATGGCTACACCTTC
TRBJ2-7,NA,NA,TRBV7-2,CASSLTEGAYEQYF,TGTGCCAGCAGCTTAACAGAAGGGGCCTACGAGCAGTACTTC
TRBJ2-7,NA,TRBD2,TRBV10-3,CAISQGTSKYEQYF,TGTGCCATCAGTCAAGGGACTAGCAAGTACGAGCAGTACTTC
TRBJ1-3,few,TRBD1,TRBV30,CAWRTGGGNTIYF,TGTGCCTGGAGGACAGGGGGAGGAAACACCATATATTTT
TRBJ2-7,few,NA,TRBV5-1,CASSLAGRDEQYF,TGCGCCAGCAGCTTGGCGGGAAGGGACGAGCAGTACTTC
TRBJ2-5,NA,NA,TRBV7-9,CASSFGGGETQYF,TGTGCCAGCAGCTTCGGAGGGGGAGAGACCCAGTACTTC
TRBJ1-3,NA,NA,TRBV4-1,CASSQARGSGNTIYF,TGCGCCAGCAGCCAAGCCCGGGGCTCTGGAAACACCATATATTTT
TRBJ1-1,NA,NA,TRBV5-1,CASSSWGDTEAFF,TGCGCCAGCAGCTCGTGGGGGGACACTGAAGCTTTCTTT
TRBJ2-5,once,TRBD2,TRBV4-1,CASSHFSGGEGETQYF,TGCGCCAGCAGCCATTTTAGCGGGGGGGAAGGAGAGACCCAGTACTTC
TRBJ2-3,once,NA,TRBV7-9,CASSLLTAWSDTQYF,TGTGCCAGCAGCTTATTAACCGCCTGGTCCGATACGCAGTATTTT
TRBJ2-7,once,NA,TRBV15,CATSRGQARLTYEQYF,TGTGCCACCAGCAGAGGACAGGCGCGCTTGACCTACGAGCAGTACTTC
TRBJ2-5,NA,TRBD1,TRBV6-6,CASSWDRETQYF,TGTGCCAGCAGTTGGGACAGGGAGACCCAGTACTTC
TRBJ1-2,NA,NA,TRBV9,CASSGPTVGTF,TGTGCCAGCAGCGGACCGACGGTTGGCACCTTC
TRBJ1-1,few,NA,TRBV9,CASSVGRAMNTEAFF,TGTGCCAGCAGCGTAGGCAGGGCCATGAACACTGAAGCTTTCTTT
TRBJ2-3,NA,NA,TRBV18,CASSPGPSTDTQYF,TGTGCCAGCTCACCGGGGCCTAGCACAGATACGCAGTATTTT
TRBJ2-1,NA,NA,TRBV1,CTSSRLDLVNEQFF,TGCACCAGCAGCCGCTTAGACTTGGTCAATGAGCAGTTCTTC